The clone carrying this T cell receptor (beta chain) was found many times. Its antigen is not identified. This entry comes from a study of regulatory T cells in long-lasting Graves disease. Regarding time point: newly diagnosed GD, antithyroid drugs for less than 3 months. The authors made the TCR library using RNA they extracted from PBMCs. The CDR3 is 15 residues long. V shed 3 bases and J shed 0 bases, with 11 bases lying between them. CDR3-region Arm-PCR and iRepertoire HTBI primers produced the TCR beta libraries. TCRdb re-called the multiplex PCR reads through MiXCR, storing one row per CDR3 protein. The data show 350,000 to 500,000 distinct CDR3 sequences, about 15% seen once. The study's findings and limits: It was in persistent disease that TRBV28, TRBJ1-2 and TRBJ2-5 were favored.

This sample also belongs to another study, concerning T cells in Graves' hyperthyroidism and ophthalmopathy.

The sequences come from peripheral blood mononuclear cells (PBMCs), collected at new diagnosis, from a patient treated with antithyroid drugs. This receptor was identified in a woman younger than 45 with Graves disease. The chain employs TRBV12-3 or TRBV12-4 and TRBJ1-2; D remains unclear. CDR3 protein: CASSFGRIANYGYTF. CDR3 DNA sequence: TGTGCCAGCAGTTTCGGACGCATAGCTAACTATGGCTACACCTTC.